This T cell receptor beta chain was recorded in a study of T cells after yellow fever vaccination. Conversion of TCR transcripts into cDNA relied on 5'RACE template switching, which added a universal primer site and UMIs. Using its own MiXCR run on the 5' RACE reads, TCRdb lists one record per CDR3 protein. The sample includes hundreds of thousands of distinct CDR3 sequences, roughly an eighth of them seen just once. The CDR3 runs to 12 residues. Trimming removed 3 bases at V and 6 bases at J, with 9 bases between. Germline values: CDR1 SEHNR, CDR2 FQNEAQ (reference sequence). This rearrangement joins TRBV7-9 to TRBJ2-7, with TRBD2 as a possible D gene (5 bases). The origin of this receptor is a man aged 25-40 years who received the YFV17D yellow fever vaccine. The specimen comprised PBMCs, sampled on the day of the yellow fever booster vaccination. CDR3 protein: CASSFSRVEQYF. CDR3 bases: TGTGCCAGCAGCTTTTCGCGGGTCGAGCAGTACTTC.